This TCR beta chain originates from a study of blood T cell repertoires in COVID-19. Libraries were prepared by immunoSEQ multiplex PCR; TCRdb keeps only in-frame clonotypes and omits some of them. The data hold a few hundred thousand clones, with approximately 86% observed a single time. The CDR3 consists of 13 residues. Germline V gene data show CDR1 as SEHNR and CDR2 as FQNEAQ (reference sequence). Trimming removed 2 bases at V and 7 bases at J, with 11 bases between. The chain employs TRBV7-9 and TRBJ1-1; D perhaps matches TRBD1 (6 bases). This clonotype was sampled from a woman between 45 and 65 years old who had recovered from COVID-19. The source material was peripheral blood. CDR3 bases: TGTGCCAGCAGCTTATCCCCGGACAGTGAAGCTTTCTTT. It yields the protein CASSLSPDSEAFF.